This T cell receptor (beta chain) was identified during a study of CD8+CD57+ T cells in acquired aplastic anemia (dated by TCRdb to 2016 to 2019). Background for the entire study: Extracted DNA from sorted CD4+ and CD8+ cells averaged around 3.3 ug, ranging from roughly 0.17 to 27.4 ug. CD8+CD57+ expansion was defined as a frequency above the mean frequency observed in healthy subjects.

With respect to this clonotype: There is no known antigen for this receptor. Base qualities are not at hand, and no much larger clone is one base apart.

Results the study describes overall, beyond this receptor: Between patients and healthy controls, no significant difference in CD8+ Simpson's diversity was found (P=0.060). Approximately 31 CD8+ CDR3 sequences were found in both patients and controls but appeared to be highly expressed in patients and within the immunodominant clones of the patients.

The CDR3 contains 14 residues, cysteine and phenylalanine counted. The sequence is cut down to CDR3 DNA, 42 bases in frame from base 1. CDR1 SGHRS and CDR2 YFSETQ are derived from the germline V gene. The trim is 8 bases for V and 1 base for J, with a gap of 16 bases between the germline ends. Profiling of TCR beta VDJ combinations and CDR3 sequences used genomic DNA as the template. TCR repertoire sequencing was run on an Illumina HiSeq 2000. The authors' pipeline ran thus. TRBV/TRBJ rearrangement plots, CDR3 size and DJ length profiles, and Simpson's diversity index were used to evaluate the repertoires. Whichever DNA sequence was most abundant in the deep sequencing data was defined as the immunodominant clone. CDR3 amino acid sequences were screened for sharing across subjects and compared with published repertoires and the VDJdb database. TCRdb reran the public reads through fastp at Q25 and MiXCR, keeping productive beta chains. Each record represents a unique CDR3 protein, reported with the most common genes and DNA among its rows. TCRdb, rather than the study authors, made the V and J calls. The sample table contains around 200,000 distinct CDR3 sequences; only one count was recorded for 50% to 65% of them. Roughly 42% of the sample comes from the top ten.

Flow cytometry had shown CD8+CD57+ cell expansion in the patients selected for sequencing. All patients had severe acquired aplastic anemia diagnosed by International Study of Aplastic Anemia and Agranulocytosis and Camitta criteria. Patients had received no therapy at the time of blood sampling. TCR repertoires of sorted CD4+ and CD8+ blood T cells from severe aplastic anemia patients and healthy subjects were deep-sequenced in the study. Patients were enrolled in the USA under clinicaltrials.gov protocols 00001620, 01623167, 00001397, 00071045, 00081523 and 00961064. Ficoll-Paque density gradient centrifugation was used to isolate peripheral blood mononuclear cells. Before DNA extraction, CD4+ and CD8+ T cells were sorted with FACS or magnetic beads.

The source is a human donor with aplastic anemia. The rearranged chain carries TRBV5-1 and TRBJ2-7; TRBD1 could be the D gene, as 8 bases match. Material: sorted CD4+, CD8+, or CD8+CD57+ T cells (not recorded which) from PBMCs. The DNA sequence is as follows: TGCGCCAGTAGAGACAGGGGAGGGTCCTACGAGCAGTACTTC. Its protein is CASRDRGGSYEQYF.